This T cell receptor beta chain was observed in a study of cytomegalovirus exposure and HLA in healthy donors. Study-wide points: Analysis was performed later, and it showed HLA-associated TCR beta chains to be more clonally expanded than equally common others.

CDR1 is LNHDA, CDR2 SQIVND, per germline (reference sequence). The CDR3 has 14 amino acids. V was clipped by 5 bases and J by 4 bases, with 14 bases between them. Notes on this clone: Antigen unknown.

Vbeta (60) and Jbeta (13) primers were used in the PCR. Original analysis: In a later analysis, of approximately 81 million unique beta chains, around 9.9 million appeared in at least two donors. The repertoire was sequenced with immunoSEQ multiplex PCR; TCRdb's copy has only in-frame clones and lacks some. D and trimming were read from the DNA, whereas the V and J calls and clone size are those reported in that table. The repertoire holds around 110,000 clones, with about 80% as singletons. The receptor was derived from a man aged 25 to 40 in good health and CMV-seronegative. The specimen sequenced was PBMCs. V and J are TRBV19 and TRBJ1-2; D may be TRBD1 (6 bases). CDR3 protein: CASSGSGAGYGYTF. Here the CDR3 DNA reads TGTGCCAGTAGTGGTTCAGGGGCAGGCTATGGCTACACCTTC.